Listed below are T cell receptor beta chains from one sample, sequenced in a study of blood T cell repertoires in COVID-19. The assay was immunoSEQ multiplex PCR, and TCRdb's table has in-frame clones only and misses some. The table lists 200,000 to 250,000 clones, 80% to 90% of them singletons. The source material was PBMCs or T cells enriched from blood (not recorded which). The receptors originated from a woman aged 18-29 years in a cohort exposed to, infected with or recovered from COVID-19 (not recorded which). CDR3s include the opening cysteine and the closing phenylalanine or tryptophan. The order of the fields is D gene, J gene, V gene, clone size, CDR3 protein, CDR3 DNA. A D gene is named only where the DNA matches it firmly. Clone sizes are given selectively: once, few, many, or a class where the clone is expanded.

D gene: -; J gene: TRBJ2-6; V gene: TRBV5-4; clone size: -; CDR3 protein: CASDIDSGANVLTF; CDR3 DNA: TGTGCCAGCGACATTGACTCTGGGGCCAACGTCCTGACTTTC
D gene: -; J gene: TRBJ1-6; V gene: TRBV28; clone size: -; CDR3 protein: CASSLLMGDTGYSPLHF; CDR3 DNA: TGTGCCAGCAGTCTCCTTATGGGGGACACAGGGTATTCACCCCTCCACTTT
D gene: TRBD1; J gene: TRBJ2-7; V gene: TRBV6-5; clone size: -; CDR3 protein: CASTHGTGMREQYF; CDR3 DNA: TGTGCCAGCACCCACGGGACAGGGATGAGAGAGCAGTACTTC
D gene: TRBD1; J gene: TRBJ2-7; V gene: TRBV6-5; clone size: once; CDR3 protein: CASSYSMQGVFEQYF; CDR3 DNA: TGTGCCAGCAGTTACTCGATGCAGGGGGTTTTCGAGCAGTACTTC
D gene: TRBD2; J gene: TRBJ2-2; V gene: TRBV6-4; clone size: -; CDR3 protein: CASSVEGLGTGELFF; CDR3 DNA: TGTGCCAGCAGTGTCGAGGGACTAGGCACCGGGGAGCTGTTTTTT
D gene: TRBD2; J gene: TRBJ2-1; V gene: TRBV3-1/TRBV3-2; clone size: -; CDR3 protein: CASSQVGRDNEQFF; CDR3 DNA: TGTGCCAGCAGCCAAGTAGGGAGGGACAATGAGCAGTTCTTC
D gene: TRBD2; J gene: TRBJ2-2; V gene: TRBV5-4; clone size: -; CDR3 protein: CASRSTGGRNTGELFF; CDR3 DNA: TGTGCCAGCAGATCAACGGGGGGGAGAAACACCGGGGAGCTGTTTTTT
D gene: TRBD1; J gene: TRBJ1-5; V gene: TRBV28; clone size: -; CDR3 protein: CASSPGDRAYQPQHF; CDR3 DNA: TGTGCCAGCAGTCCGGGGGACAGGGCATACCAGCCCCAGCATTTT
D gene: -; J gene: TRBJ1-1; V gene: TRBV2; clone size: -; CDR3 protein: CASRTDMNTEAFF; CDR3 DNA: TGTGCCAGCAGAACAGACATGAACACTGAAGCTTTCTTT
D gene: -; J gene: TRBJ1-1; V gene: TRBV29-1; clone size: -; CDR3 protein: CSVGGLANTEAFF; CDR3 DNA: TGCAGCGTTGGGGGACTTGCGAACACTGAAGCTTTCTTT
D gene: -; J gene: TRBJ2-5; V gene: TRBV5-1; clone size: -; CDR3 protein: CASSHGQKQETQYF; CDR3 DNA: TGCGCCAGCAGCCACGGACAGAAGCAAGAGACCCAGTACTTC
D gene: -; J gene: TRBJ2-1; V gene: TRBV7-3; clone size: -; CDR3 protein: CASSLGLALYNEQFF; CDR3 DNA: TGTGCCAGCAGCTTAGGTCTAGCCCTCTACAATGAGCAGTTCTTC
D gene: -; J gene: TRBJ1-4; V gene: TRBV27; clone size: once; CDR3 protein: CASSLIRSAGATNEKLFF; CDR3 DNA: TGTGCCAGCAGCCTGATTCGGTCAGCGGGTGCAACTAATGAAAAACTGTTTTTT
D gene: -; J gene: TRBJ1-5; V gene: TRBV7-8; clone size: -; CDR3 protein: CASGGGAQPQHF; CDR3 DNA: TGTGCCAGCGGAGGCGGGGCCCAGCCCCAGCATTTT
D gene: -; J gene: TRBJ1-2; V gene: TRBV11-2; clone size: -; CDR3 protein: CASSLDRGGGPSYTF; CDR3 DNA: TGTGCCAGCAGCTTAGATCGCGGCGGGGGGCCGAGCTACACCTTC
D gene: -; J gene: TRBJ1-5; V gene: TRBV27; clone size: -; CDR3 protein: CASSLSGRVKGQPQHF; CDR3 DNA: TGTGCCAGCAGTTTATCGGGCAGGGTGAAAGGACAGCCCCAGCATTTT
D gene: TRBD2; J gene: TRBJ2-1; V gene: TRBV7-2; clone size: -; CDR3 protein: CASSLRTSGAPSPYNEQFF; CDR3 DNA: TGTGCCAGCAGCCTGAGGACTAGCGGGGCTCCTAGCCCCTACAATGAGCAGTTCTTC
D gene: -; J gene: TRBJ1-1; V gene: TRBV5-4; clone size: -; CDR3 protein: CASSLEVQLMNTEAFF; CDR3 DNA: TGTGCCAGCAGCTTGGAGGTACAGCTCATGAACACTGAAGCTTTCTTT
D gene: -; J gene: TRBJ1-2; V gene: TRBV29-1; clone size: -; CDR3 protein: CSVSAAFHTF; CDR3 DNA: TGCAGCGTCTCGGCGGCCTTCCACACCTTC
D gene: -; J gene: TRBJ2-5; V gene: TRBV7-9; clone size: once; CDR3 protein: CASSLSIAWETQYF; CDR3 DNA: TGTGCCAGCAGCTTGAGTATAGCATGGGAGACCCAGTACTTC